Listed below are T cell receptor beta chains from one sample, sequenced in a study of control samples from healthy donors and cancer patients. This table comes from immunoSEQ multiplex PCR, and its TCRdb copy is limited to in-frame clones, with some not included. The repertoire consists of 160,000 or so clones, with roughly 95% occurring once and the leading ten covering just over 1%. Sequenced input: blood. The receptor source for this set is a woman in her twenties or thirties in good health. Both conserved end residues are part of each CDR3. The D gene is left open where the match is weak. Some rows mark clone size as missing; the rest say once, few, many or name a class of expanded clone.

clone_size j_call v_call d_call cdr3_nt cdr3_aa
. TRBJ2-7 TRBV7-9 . TGTGCCAGCAGCTTAGCGAGGAGCTACGAGCAGTACTTC CASSLARSYEQYF
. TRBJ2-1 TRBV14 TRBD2 TGTGCCAGCAGCGGGATCGGGAGGAACTCCTACAATGAGCAGTTCTTC CASSGIGRNSYNEQFF
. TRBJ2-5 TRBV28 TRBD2 TGTGCCAGCACCCGATGGGGAGGGGTAGAGACCCAGTACTTC CASTRWGGVETQYF
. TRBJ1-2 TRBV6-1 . TGTGCCAGCAGTGAAGCGCGACCCACTGGGGGCTACACCTTC CASSEARPTGGYTF
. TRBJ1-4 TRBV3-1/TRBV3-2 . TGTGCCAGCAGCCAAGATTTTCAGGCGTATGAAAAACTGTTTTTT CASSQDFQAYEKLFF
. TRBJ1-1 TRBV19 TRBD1 TGTGCCAGTAGCGGTTGGGACAGAAAGTACACTGAAGCTTTCTTT CASSGWDRKYTEAFF
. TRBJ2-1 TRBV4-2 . TGTGCCAGCAGCCATAGACTAGTGGCAGGTGAGCAGTTCTTC CASSHRLVAGEQFF
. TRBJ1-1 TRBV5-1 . TGCGCCAGCAGCGTGACAGGAAGTCTTCGGGCTTTCTTT CASSVTGSLRAFF
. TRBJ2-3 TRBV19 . TGTGCCAGTAGCTCACAGAGAGATACGCAGTATTTT CASSSQRDTQYF
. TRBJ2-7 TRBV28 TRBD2 TGTGCCAGCAGTTCTAGCGGACTGACTTCTTACGAGCAGTACTTC CASSSSGLTSYEQYF
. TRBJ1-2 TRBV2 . TGTGCCAGCAGGATAGGAGCCTTTGGTGGCTACACCTTC CASRIGAFGGYTF
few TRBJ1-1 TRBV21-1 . TGTGCCAGCAGCAAATTACAGGACAGAAAGACTCTCTTT CASSKLQDRKTLF
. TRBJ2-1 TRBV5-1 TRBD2 TGCGCCAGCAGCTCGGCCGGGACTAGCGTATACAATGAGCAGTTCTTC CASSSAGTSVYNEQFF
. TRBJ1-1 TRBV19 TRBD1 TGTGCCAGTAGTATAGCGGACAGGGGGCGCATGGCTTTCTTT CASSIADRGRMAFF
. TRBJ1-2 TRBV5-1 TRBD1 TGCGCCAGCAGGGCCGACAGGGATATCAACTATGGCTACACCTTC CASRADRDINYGYTF
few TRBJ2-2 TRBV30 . TGTGCCTGGAGTTCACCGGGTCCTCGCGGGGAGCTGTTTTTT CAWSSPGPRGELFF
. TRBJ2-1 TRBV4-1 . TGCGCCAGCAGCCACCAGGATGATGGGAATGAGCAGTTCTTC CASSHQDDGNEQFF